Below are 15 T cell receptor beta chains sequenced from a single sample in a study of CD8 T cells in Susac syndrome. RNA amounts of 0.5 to 1 ug underwent reverse transcription with random hexamers. TCRdb processed the immunoSEQ multiplex PCR reads anew with MiXCR; each CDR3 protein has one entry. Of approximately 110,000 distinct CDR3 sequences in the sample, approximately 96% were seen once. Sequences were obtained from CD4+ T cells from PBMCs. Receptors were obtained from a human donor in good health.

The chain has TRBV10-3 and TRBJ2-6; D possibly matches TRBD1 or TRBD2 (6 bases each). The V end lost 4 bases, the J end lost 0 bases, and 13 bases lay between the germline ends. The CDR3 is 17 amino acids. Germline CDR1 reads ENHRY; CDR2 reads SYGVKD. CDR3 in amino acids: CAISVDRTTSGANVLTF. DNA for the CDR3: TGTGCCATCAGTGTTGACAGGACTACCTCTGGGGCCAACGTCCTGACTTTC.

CDR3 DNA sequence: TGCAGCGTTGGATCGACTAGCACAGATACGCAGTATTTT. The encoded protein is CSVGSTSTDTQYF. This chain connects TRBV29-1 to TRBJ2-3; no reliable D call. CDR1 and CDR2 from the germline V gene are SQVTM and ANQGSEA. This CDR3 has 13 amino acids. V was clipped by 4 bases and J by 0 bases, with 8 bases between them.

The chain carries TRBV11-2 and TRBJ2-2; D is ambiguous. Germline-derived CDR1 and CDR2 are SGHAT and FQNNGV. Trimming shortened V by 5 bases and J by 6 bases, and 19 bases separated the two germline ends. CDR3 length: 16 residues. The CDR3 is CASSPHQAGSSGELFF. CDR3 bases: TGTGCCAGCAGCCCCCACCAGGCAGGCTCTTCCGGGGAGCTGTTTTTT.

The CDR3 reads CASRPGQGFYEQYF. CDR3 in DNA: TGTGCCAGCAGACCGGGACAGGGTTTCTACGAGCAGTACTTC. The gene calls are TRBV25-1 and TRBJ2-7; 9 nucleotides agree with TRBD1. CDR1 and CDR2 (germline): MGHDK, SYGVNS. The CDR3 is made up of 14 amino acids. Losses at the gene ends were 6 bases for V and 3 bases for J; bases not matched to a gene: 6.

The rearrangement uses TRBV7-8 and TRBJ1-1; possible D gene TRBD1, 6 bases. There are 14 residues in the CDR3. The germline V and J ends were trimmed by 6 bases and 1 base, with 12 bases remaining between them. Germline V gives CDR1 SGHVS, CDR2 FQNEAQ. DNA of the CDR3: TGTGCCAGCAGACAGGGACTATGGAACACTGAAGCTTTCTTT. This codes for CASRQGLWNTEAFF. Based on the CDR3 plus reference TRBV7-8 and TRBJ1-1, the full variable domain is GAGVSQSPRYKVAKRGQDVALRCDPISGHVSLFWYQQALGQGPEFLTYFQNEAQLDKSGLPSDRFFAERPEGSVSTLKIQRTQQEDSAVYLCASRQGLWNTEAFFGQGTRLTVV.

This clonotype came up once. V gene TRBV2 combines with J gene TRBJ1-1; D perhaps matches TRBD1 (5 bases). The CDR3 runs 15 residues. The V end lost 6 bases, the J end lost 5 bases, and 19 bases lay between the germline ends. Germline assignment: CDR1 SNHLY and CDR2 FYNNEI. The CDR3 sequence: CASSHYGAGETEAFF. In DNA form, the CDR3 reads TGTGCCAGCAGCCACTACGGGGCCGGGGAGACTGAAGCTTTCTTT.

V gene TRBV28 combines with J gene TRBJ2-3; weak D call: TRBD1 (5 bases). The ends were cut back, 7 bases at V and 2 bases at J, with 7 bases in the middle. The CDR3 runs 12 residues. Germline V gene data show CDR1 as MDHEN and CDR2 as SYDVKM. The CDR3: CASKGDTDTQYF. The CDR3 DNA sequence: TGTGCCAGCAAAGGGGACACAGATACGCAGTATTTT.

The CDR3 reads CSASGIRDSYNEQFF. The CDR3 region has the DNA TGCAGTGCTAGCGGAATTCGGGACTCTTACAATGAGCAGTTCTTC. The chain uses TRBV20-1 and TRBJ2-1, with a tentative D call TRBD2 (6 bases). In germline, CDR1 is DFQATT, CDR2 SNEGSKA (reference sequence). V was pared by 3 bases and J by 4 bases, with 16 bases between. The CDR3 covers 15 residues.

CDR3 in DNA: TGTGCCAGCAGCAGGACAGCCCTCTACGAGCAGTACTTC. Residues: CASSRTALYEQYF. The rearrangement joins TRBV7-2 to TRBJ2-7; perhaps TRBD1 as D (6 bases). The V end was cut by 5 bases, the J end by 3 bases, with 11 bases between. This CDR3 is 13 amino acids long. Germline CDR1 reads SGHTA; CDR2 reads FQGNSA.

The chain recombines TRBV5-4 with TRBJ1-1, with 7 nucleotides matching TRBD1. The length of the CDR3 is 15 residues. V dropped 3 bases and J dropped 4; count of bases not matched to a gene: 9. CDR1 and CDR2 (germline): SGHNT, YYREEE (reference sequence). The CDR3 DNA sequence: TGTGCCAGCAGCTCCGCCGGGACAGCCGGCACTGAAGCTTTCTTT. It translates to CASSSAGTAGTEAFF.

J is TRBJ1-6 and V is TRBV3-1; D not resolved. Trimming pared 0 bases from V and 2 bases from J, leaving 11 bases between. This CDR3 is 17 amino acids long. CDR1 and CDR2 from the germline V gene are LGHDT and YNNKEL (reference sequence). CDR3 bases: TGTGCCAGCAGCCAAGATCGGCAGGCCGCCTATAATTCACCCCTCCACTTT. Translating it yields CASSQDRQAAYNSPLHF.

This clonotype was seen only once. The chain couples TRBV6-6 to TRBJ2-6; D remains unclear. In germline, CDR1 is MNHNY, CDR2 SVGAGI (reference sequence). V was cut by 5 bases and J by 4 bases, with 12 bases left in between. The CDR3 has 15 residues. This CDR3 is CASSQTRSGANVLTF. CDR3 sequence (DNA): TGTGCCAGCAGTCAAACCCGAAGCGGGGCCAACGTCCTGACTTTC.

The chain has TRBV19 and TRBJ1-5; no definite D call. Per germline, CDR1 LNHDA and CDR2 SQIVND (reference sequence). V was trimmed by 1 base and J by 0 bases, leaving 10 bases between them. The CDR3 covers 16 residues. The CDR3 DNA is TGTGCCAGTAGTATAGTTTCGGGCTTTAGCAATCAGCCCCAGCATTTT. This sequence encodes CASSIVSGFSNQPQHF.

The chain carries TRBV5-1 and TRBJ2-3, with 9 bases identical to TRBD1. The germline V gene has CDR1 SGHRS and CDR2 YFSETQ. V trimming: 3 bases; J trimming: 4 bases; junction bases outside the gene matches: 3. CDR3 length: 14 amino acids. CDR3 bases: TGCGCCAGCAGCTACGGGACAGGGTCAGATACGCAGTATTTT. This translates into CASSYGTGSDTQYF.

V gene TRBV6-4 combines with J gene TRBJ2-2; no definite D call. This CDR3 is built from 15 residues. V was clipped by 4 bases and J by 3 bases, with 12 bases between them. Germline V gene lookup returns CDR1 MRHNA and CDR2 SNTAGT. The CDR3 protein is CASSVVWDYTGELFF. The DNA of the CDR3 is TGTGCCAGCAGTGTTGTCTGGGATTACACCGGGGAGCTGTTTTTT.